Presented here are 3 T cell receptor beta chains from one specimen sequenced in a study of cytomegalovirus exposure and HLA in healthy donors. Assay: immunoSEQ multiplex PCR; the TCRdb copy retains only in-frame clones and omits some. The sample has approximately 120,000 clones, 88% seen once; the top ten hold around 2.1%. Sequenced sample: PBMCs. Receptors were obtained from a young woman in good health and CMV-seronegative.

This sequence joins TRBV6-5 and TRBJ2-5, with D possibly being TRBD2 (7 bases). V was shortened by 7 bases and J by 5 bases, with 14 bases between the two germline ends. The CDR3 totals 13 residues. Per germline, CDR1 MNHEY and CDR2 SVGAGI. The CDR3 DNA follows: TGTGCCAGCAAAAAGGGGGGGGCGGAGACCCAGTACTTC. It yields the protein CASKKGGAETQYF.

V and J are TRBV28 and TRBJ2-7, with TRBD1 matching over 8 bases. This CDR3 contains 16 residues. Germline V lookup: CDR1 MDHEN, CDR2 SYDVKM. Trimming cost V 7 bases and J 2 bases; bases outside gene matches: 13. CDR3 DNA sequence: TGTGCCAGCACACCAACCGCACAGGGGGAAACCTACGAGCAGTACTTC. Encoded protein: CASTPTAQGETYEQYF. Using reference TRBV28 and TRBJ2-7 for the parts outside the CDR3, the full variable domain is DVKVTQSSRYLVKRTGEKVFLECVQDMDHENMFWYRQDPGLGLRLIYFSYDVKMKEKGDIPEGYSVSREKKERFSLILESASTNQTSMYLCASTPTAQGETYEQYFGPGTRLTVT.

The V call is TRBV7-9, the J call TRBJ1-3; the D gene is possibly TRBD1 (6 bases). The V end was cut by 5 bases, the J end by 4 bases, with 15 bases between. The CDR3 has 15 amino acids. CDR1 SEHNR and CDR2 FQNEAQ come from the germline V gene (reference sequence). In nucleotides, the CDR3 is TGTGCCAGCAGCCCCCGGGACAAACTAGGAAACACCATATATTTT. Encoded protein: CASSPRDKLGNTIYF.